These 15 T cell receptor beta chains originate from one sample sequenced in a study of T cells after yellow fever vaccination. TCRdb used MiXCR to reprocess the 5' RACE reads, holding one entry per CDR3 protein. Seen here are 450,000 to 600,000 distinct CDR3 sequences, about a sixth observed once, and the top ten hold roughly 17%. The input for sequencing was PBMCs, taken 5 days after the first yellow fever vaccination. Receptors originate from a man between 18 and 35 years old who received the YFV17D yellow fever vaccine.

This clonotype has only a few counts. The chain couples TRBV16 to TRBJ1-1; D gene ambiguous. Trimming stripped 1 base from V and 5 bases from J, with 8 bases between. CDR1 and CDR2 (germline): KGHSY, FQNENV. The CDR3 spans 13 residues. This chain's CDR3 is CASSQLGLTEAFF. The CDR3 coding sequence is TGTGCCAGCAGCCAATTAGGTCTGACTGAAGCTTTCTTT.

About this clonotype itself: A much more abundant neighbour one base away suggests this may be a read error. The genes are TRBV20-1 and TRBJ1-3; D ambiguous. V lost 3 bases, J lost 0 bases, and 3 bases lay in between. Germline V CDR1 and CDR2: DFQATT, SNEGSKA (reference sequence). This CDR3 has 12 amino acids. The CDR3 coding sequence is TGCAGTGCTAGGTTCTCTGGAAACACCATATATTTT. This sequence encodes CSARFSGNTIYF.

This chain connects TRBV5-1 to TRBJ2-1, with 7 nucleotides matching TRBD2. This CDR3 has 14 amino acids. Losses at the gene ends were 7 bases for V and 6 bases for J; bases not matched to a gene: 10. Germline V gene data show CDR1 as SGHRS and CDR2 as YFSETQ. This CDR3 reads CASSTSPGTNEQFF. In DNA, the CDR3 is TGCGCCAGCTCGACTAGCCCGGGGACCAATGAGCAGTTCTTC.

This clonotype has only a few counts. The V call is TRBV7-9, the J call TRBJ2-7; D is undetermined. Trimming cost V 5 bases and J 0 bases, with 8 bases left between them. Germline V lookup: CDR1 SEHNR, CDR2 FQNEAQ (reference sequence). This CDR3 region has 13 residues. The CDR3 loop reads CASSHLSSYEQYF. In nucleotides, the CDR3 is TGTGCCAGCAGCCACTTGAGCTCCTACGAGCAGTACTTC. The whole variable domain, filled in from reference TRBV7-9 and TRBJ2-7, reads DTGVSQNPRHKITKRGQNVTFRCDPISEHNRLYWYRQTLGQGPEFLTYFQNEAQLEKSRLLSDRFSAERPKGSFSTLEIQRTEQGDSAMYLCASSHLSSYEQYFGPGTRLTVT.

The CDR3 loop is CASSLSGRDGYTF. The CDR3 bases are TGTGCCAGCAGCTTATCAGGGAGGGATGGCTACACCTTC. The chain couples TRBV7-3 to TRBJ1-2; possibly TRBD1 for D (5 bases). CDR1 and CDR2 from the germline V gene are SGHTA and FQGTGA. The CDR3 contains 13 residues. The ends were cut back, 2 bases at V and 6 bases at J, with 10 bases in the middle. Full variable domain (remainder filled in from reference TRBV7-3 and TRBJ1-2): GAGVSQTPSNKVTEKGKYVELRCDPISGHTALYWYRQSLGQGPEFLIYFQGTGAADDSGLPNDRFFAVRPEGSVSTLKIQRTERGDSAVYLCASSLSGRDGYTFGSGTRLTVV.

This chain joins TRBV12-3 or TRBV12-4 and TRBJ2-2, with D tentatively TRBD1 or TRBD2 (5 bases each). This CDR3 has 13 amino acids. V was shortened by 4 bases and J by 8 bases, with 11 bases between the two germline ends. The CDR3 nucleotides read TGTGCCAGCAGTTCCCCTTGGGGGGGGGAGCTGTTTTTT. Amino acids: CASSSPWGGELFF.

With respect to this clonotype: A much larger clone differs from this one at a single base, so this may be a read error. This chain joins TRBV6-5 and TRBJ2-7; D is unresolved. The germline V gene has CDR1 MNHEY and CDR2 SVGAGI. This CDR3 spans 11 amino acids. The ends were cut back, 4 bases at V and 6 bases at J, with 7 bases in the middle. As DNA, the CDR3 is TGTGCCAGCAGTTCCGGGTCCGAGCAGTACTTC. Translation: CASSSGSEQYF.

The chain uses TRBV10-3 and TRBJ2-3; 10 bases are a match to TRBD2. CDR3 length: 16 amino acids. The V and J ends lost 4 bases and 9 bases, in that order; junction bases with no gene match: 13. Germline CDR1 reads ENHRY; CDR2 reads SYGVKD. CDR3 coding DNA: TGTGCCATCAGTGCTATAAGCGGGGGGGCGACACGAACGCAGTATTTT. It yields the protein CAISAISGGATRTQYF.

The chain employs TRBV2 and TRBJ1-4, with a weak D call TRBD1 (6 bases). Looked up from germline, CDR1 is SNHLY and CDR2 is FYNNEI. The V end lost 2 bases, the J end lost 7 bases, and 11 bases lay between the germline ends. The CDR3 consists of 14 residues. As DNA, the CDR3 is TGTGCCAGCAGTGAACCGGGACACCCTGAAAAACTGTTTTTT. It translates to CASSEPGHPEKLFF.

This clonotype has a handful of counts. V usage is TRBV15 and J usage is TRBJ1-6; 7 bases are a match to TRBD1. Germline-derived CDR1 and CDR2 are LNHNV and YYDKDF (reference sequence). This CDR3 contains 17 residues. With 3 bases clipped from V and 0 bases from J, the junction kept 5 bases outside the gene matches. CDR3 loop: CATSSVDRSSYNSPLHF. The CDR3 DNA sequence: TGTGCCACCAGCAGTGTGGACAGGAGCTCCTATAATTCACCCCTCCACTTT.

This chain uses TRBV13 with TRBJ2-3, with D uncertain. V was clipped by 5 bases and J by 2 bases, with 17 bases between them. Germline CDR1 is PRHDT and CDR2 is FYEKMQ (reference sequence). This CDR3 is 16 amino acids long. The CDR3 nucleotides read TGTGCCAGCAGCACCTCTGGCAGGAAATCCACAGATACGCAGTATTTT. Translating gives CASSTSGRKSTDTQYF.

The V and J genes are TRBV12-3 or TRBV12-4 and TRBJ1-2; D is undetermined. This CDR3 region has 14 residues. V was trimmed by 7 bases and J by 5 bases, leaving 17 bases between them. The CDR3 spells CASTPWGRLYGYTF. For the CDR3, the DNA is TGTGCCAGCACTCCTTGGGGTAGGTTGTATGGCTACACCTTC.

This clonotype has only a few counts. The chain uses TRBV10-3 and TRBJ1-3, with 11 bases identical to TRBD1. The germline V gene has CDR1 ENHRY and CDR2 SYGVKD. The J segment lost 8 bases and the V segment lost 8 bases, leaving 5 bases of the junction unmatched. The CDR3 covers 13 residues. CDR3 in amino acids: CAISGQGEDTIYF. DNA for the CDR3: TGTGCCATCTCGGGACAGGGGGAGGACACCATATATTTT.

This clonotype was seen a few times. The rearrangement uses TRBV7-2 and TRBJ2-5; a weak D match, TRBD1 (6 bases). CDR3 length equals 15 residues. The ends were cut back, 1 base at V and 5 bases at J, with 14 bases in the middle. CDR1 SGHTA and CDR2 FQGNSA come from the germline V gene. The CDR3 spells CASSLVVGGSETQYF. CDR3 nucleotides: TGTGCCAGCAGCTTAGTGGTAGGGGGAAGTGAGACCCAGTACTTC. Combining the CDR3 with reference TRBV7-2 and TRBJ2-5 gives the whole variable domain GAGVSQSPSNKVTEKGKDVELRCDPISGHTALYWYRQSLGQGLEFLIYFQGNSAPDKSGLPSDRFSAERTGGSVSTLTIQRTQQEDSAVYLCASSLVVGGSETQYFGPGTRLLVL.

The chain joins TRBV7-9 to TRBJ2-4; either TRBD1 or TRBD2 may fit D (5 bases each). The CDR3 spans 14 residues. V lost 6 bases, J lost 7 bases, and 16 bases lay in between. Germline CDR1 SEHNR, CDR2 FQNEAQ (reference sequence). CDR3 in amino acids: CASSPLPGRNIQYF. Written as DNA, the CDR3 is TGTGCCAGCAGTCCCCTCCCGGGACGGAACATTCAGTACTTC.